The entry that follows covers one TCR beta chain sequence. What it binds is not known. Some clones are missing from TCRdb's copy, which holds only in-frame ones; the method was immunoSEQ multiplex PCR. The sample has 750 to 800 clones; 38% are singletons. This sample is part of a study of Tregs in tolerant kidney transplant recipients. About the study: Antibodies separated recipient from donor cells.

The germline V and J ends were trimmed by 7 bases and 0 bases, with 16 bases remaining between them. The CDR3 runs 16 residues. Germline loops: CDR1 SGHAT, CDR2 FQNNGV. Sample: Tregs from blood cultured with allogeneic cells. This sequence joins TRBV11-2 and TRBJ2-1; D is possibly TRBD1 (6 bases). The receptor was isolated from a human patient who received a combined kidney and bone marrow transplant. Certain T cells may be donor cells from the graft. The CDR3 reads CASTYPLTGSYNEQFF. DNA of the CDR3: TGTGCCAGCACCTACCCGCTGACAGGCTCCTACAATGAGCAGTTCTTC.